This T cell receptor beta chain was identified in a study of T cell responses to AZD1222 COVID-19 vaccine. This clone was recorded only once. Its antigen is unidentified. Regarding the study as a whole: Mapped onto spike, vaccine-associated CD4 TCRs spanned it and were dominant at 160-218 and 743-854. With two AZD1222 doses given, Spike-specific TCR breadth and depth both rose. Regions left unmutated in variants are reportedly the target of nearly half of spike-specific TCRs.

The method was immunoSEQ multiplex PCR; TCRdb's version includes in-frame clones alone and lacks a portion of them. This sample has approximately 80,000 clones, with roughly 90% found just once. The CDR3 spans 18 residues. Germline CDR1 LNHNV, CDR2 YYDKDF (reference sequence). J gave up 8 bases and V 0 bases, and 12 bases lay outside the gene matches. This specimen consisted of peripheral blood, obtained on day 0 of MenACWY control vaccination. This receptor was identified in an adult in good health. This rearrangement joins TRBV15 to TRBJ2-1, with 11 positions matching TRBD2. DNA for the CDR3: TGTGCCACCAGCAGAGATGTGGCTAGCGGGGGGCGGGTGTATGAGCAGTTCTTC. This translates into CATSRDVASGGRVYEQFF.